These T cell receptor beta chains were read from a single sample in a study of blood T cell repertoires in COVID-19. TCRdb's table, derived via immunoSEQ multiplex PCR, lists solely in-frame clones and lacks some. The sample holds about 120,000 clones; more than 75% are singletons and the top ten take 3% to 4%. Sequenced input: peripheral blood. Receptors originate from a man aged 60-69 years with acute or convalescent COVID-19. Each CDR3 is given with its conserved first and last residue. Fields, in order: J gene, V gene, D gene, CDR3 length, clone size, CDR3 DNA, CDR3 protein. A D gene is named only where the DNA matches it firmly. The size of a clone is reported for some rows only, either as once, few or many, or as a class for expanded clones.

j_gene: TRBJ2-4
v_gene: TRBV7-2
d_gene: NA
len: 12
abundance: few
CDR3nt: TGTGCCAGCAGCTTACCAGGAAACATTCAGTACTTC
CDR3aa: CASSLPGNIQYF

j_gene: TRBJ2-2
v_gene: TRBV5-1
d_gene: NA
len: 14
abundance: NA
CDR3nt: TGCGCCAGCAGCTTCAACGGACAGACCGGGGAGCTGTTTTTT
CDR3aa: CASSFNGQTGELFF

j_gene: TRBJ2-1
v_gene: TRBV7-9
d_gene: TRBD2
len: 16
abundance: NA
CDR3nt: TGTGCCAGCAGCGAGGTAGCGGGTTATTTAGGGAATGAGCAGTTCTTC
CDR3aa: CASSEVAGYLGNEQFF

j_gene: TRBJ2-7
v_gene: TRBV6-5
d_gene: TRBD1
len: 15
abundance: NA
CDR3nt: TGTGCCAGCAGCCAGACAGGGATAAGCTCCTACGAGCAGTACTTC
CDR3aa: CASSQTGISSYEQYF

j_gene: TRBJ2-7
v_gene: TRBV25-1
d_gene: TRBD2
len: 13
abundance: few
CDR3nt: TGTGCCAGCAGTGAATACGGGGGGGACGAGCAGTACTTC
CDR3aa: CASSEYGGDEQYF

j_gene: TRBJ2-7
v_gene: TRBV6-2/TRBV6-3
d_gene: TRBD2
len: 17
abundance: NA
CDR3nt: TGTGCCAGCAGTCACGGGACTAGCGGGAGGTCCTCCTACGAGCAGTACTTC
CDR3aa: CASSHGTSGRSSYEQYF

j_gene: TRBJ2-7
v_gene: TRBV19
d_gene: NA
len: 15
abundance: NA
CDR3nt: TGTGCCAGTAGTATGGAGGGGGCGCAGCCCTACGAGCAGTACTTC
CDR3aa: CASSMEGAQPYEQYF

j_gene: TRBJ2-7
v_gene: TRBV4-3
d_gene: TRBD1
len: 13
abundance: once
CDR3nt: TGCGCCAGCAGCCAATACAGGGGTGGGTTACAGTACTTC
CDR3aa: CASSQYRGGLQYF

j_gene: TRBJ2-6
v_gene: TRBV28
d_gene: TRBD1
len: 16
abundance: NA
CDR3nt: TGTGCCAGCAGAGGACAGGACTTCTCTGGGGCCAACGTCCTGACTTTC
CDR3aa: CASRGQDFSGANVLTF

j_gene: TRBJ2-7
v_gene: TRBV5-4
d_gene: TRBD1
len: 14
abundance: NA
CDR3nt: TGTGCCAGCAGCTTGTGGACAGGGGGCTACGAGCAGTACTTC
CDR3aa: CASSLWTGGYEQYF

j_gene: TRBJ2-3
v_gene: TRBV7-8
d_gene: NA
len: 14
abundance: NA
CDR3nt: TGTGCCAGCAGCTGGGAGACTAGCACAGATACGCAGTATTTT
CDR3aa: CASSWETSTDTQYF

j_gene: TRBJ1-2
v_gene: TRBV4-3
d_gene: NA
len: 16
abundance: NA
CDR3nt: TGCGCCAGCAGCCAGCGCCCTGGGGGGGGAGACTATGGCTACACCTTC
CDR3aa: CASSQRPGGGDYGYTF

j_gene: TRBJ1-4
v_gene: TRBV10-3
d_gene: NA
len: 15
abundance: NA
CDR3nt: TGTGCCATCAGGAGAACGACAGCAACTAATGAAAAACTGTTTTTT
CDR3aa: CAIRRTTATNEKLFF

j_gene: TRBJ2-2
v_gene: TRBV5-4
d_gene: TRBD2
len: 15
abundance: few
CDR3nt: TGTGCCAGCAGCTATGGGGTAGCGGGAGACGGGGAGCTGTTTTTT
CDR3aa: CASSYGVAGDGELFF

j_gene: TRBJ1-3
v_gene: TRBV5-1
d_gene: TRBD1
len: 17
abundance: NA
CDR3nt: TGCGCCAGCAGCTTGGTTCAGGGGGTCGAAATTGGAAACACCATATATTTT
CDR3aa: CASSLVQGVEIGNTIYF

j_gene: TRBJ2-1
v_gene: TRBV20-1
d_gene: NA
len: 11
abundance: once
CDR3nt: TGCAGTGCTACCCGGACTAATGAGCAGTTCTTC
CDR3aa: CSATRTNEQFF

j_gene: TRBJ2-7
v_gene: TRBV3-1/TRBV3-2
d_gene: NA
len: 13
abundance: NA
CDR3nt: TGTGCCAGCACCCAGGAAGGGGTTTTCGAGCAGTACTTC
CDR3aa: CASTQEGVFEQYF

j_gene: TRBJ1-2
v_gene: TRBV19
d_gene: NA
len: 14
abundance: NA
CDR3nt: TGTGCCAGTAGTCCACAGGACGGAAACTATGGCTACACCTTC
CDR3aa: CASSPQDGNYGYTF

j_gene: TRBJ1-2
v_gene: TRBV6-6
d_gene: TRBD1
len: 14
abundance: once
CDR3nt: TGTGCCAGCAGTTACACGGACAGGGGTTATGGCTACACCTTC
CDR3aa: CASSYTDRGYGYTF

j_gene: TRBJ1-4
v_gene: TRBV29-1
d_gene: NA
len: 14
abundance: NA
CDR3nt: TGCAGCGTTGATGGAGGCCCGAGTGGCGAAAAACTGTTTTTT
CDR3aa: CSVDGGPSGEKLFF

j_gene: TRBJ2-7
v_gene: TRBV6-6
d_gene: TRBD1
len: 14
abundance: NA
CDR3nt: TGTGCCAGCACCTACAACAGGGGGCTCTACGAGCAGTACTTC
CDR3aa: CASTYNRGLYEQYF

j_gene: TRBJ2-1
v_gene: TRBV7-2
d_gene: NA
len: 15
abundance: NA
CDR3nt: TGTGCCAGCAGCTTAGACTCCTCTCCCTACAATGAGCAGTTCTTC
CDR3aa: CASSLDSSPYNEQFF

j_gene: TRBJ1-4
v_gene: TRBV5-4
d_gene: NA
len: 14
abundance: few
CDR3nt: TGTGCCAGCACCGTCGAAGGGAGTCGTGAAAAACTGTTTTTT
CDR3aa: CASTVEGSREKLFF

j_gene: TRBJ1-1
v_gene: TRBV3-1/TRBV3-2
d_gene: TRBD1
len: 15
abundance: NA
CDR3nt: TGTGCCAGCAGCCGACAGGGGGCGCTGGACACTGAAGCTTTCTTT
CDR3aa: CASSRQGALDTEAFF

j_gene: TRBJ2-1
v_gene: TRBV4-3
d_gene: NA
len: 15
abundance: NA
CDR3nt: TGCGCCAGCAGCCAAGAGAGGACCGGGGGGCGTGAGCAGTTCTTC
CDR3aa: CASSQERTGGREQFF

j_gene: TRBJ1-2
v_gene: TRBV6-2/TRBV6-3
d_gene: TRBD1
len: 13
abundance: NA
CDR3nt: TGTGCCAGCAGCCTGGACAGGGTAGAGGGCTACACCTTC
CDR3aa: CASSLDRVEGYTF

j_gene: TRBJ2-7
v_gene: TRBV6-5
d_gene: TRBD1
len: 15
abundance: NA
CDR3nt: TGTGCCAGCAGTTACTCGTGGGACAGAGGCTACGAGCAGTACTTC
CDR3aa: CASSYSWDRGYEQYF

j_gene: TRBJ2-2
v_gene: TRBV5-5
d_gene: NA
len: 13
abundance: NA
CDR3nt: TGTGCCAGCAGCTTTATTCTGACCGGGGAGCTGTTTTTT
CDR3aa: CASSFILTGELFF

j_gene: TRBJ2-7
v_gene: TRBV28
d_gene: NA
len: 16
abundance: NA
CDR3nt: TGTGCCAGCAGTTCCCCACCCAGACAGTTCTCCTACGAGCAGTACTTC
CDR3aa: CASSSPPRQFSYEQYF

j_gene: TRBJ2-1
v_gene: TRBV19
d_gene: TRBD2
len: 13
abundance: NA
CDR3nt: TGTGCCAGTACACAGCGGGAGGCGAATGAGCAGTTCTTC
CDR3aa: CASTQREANEQFF